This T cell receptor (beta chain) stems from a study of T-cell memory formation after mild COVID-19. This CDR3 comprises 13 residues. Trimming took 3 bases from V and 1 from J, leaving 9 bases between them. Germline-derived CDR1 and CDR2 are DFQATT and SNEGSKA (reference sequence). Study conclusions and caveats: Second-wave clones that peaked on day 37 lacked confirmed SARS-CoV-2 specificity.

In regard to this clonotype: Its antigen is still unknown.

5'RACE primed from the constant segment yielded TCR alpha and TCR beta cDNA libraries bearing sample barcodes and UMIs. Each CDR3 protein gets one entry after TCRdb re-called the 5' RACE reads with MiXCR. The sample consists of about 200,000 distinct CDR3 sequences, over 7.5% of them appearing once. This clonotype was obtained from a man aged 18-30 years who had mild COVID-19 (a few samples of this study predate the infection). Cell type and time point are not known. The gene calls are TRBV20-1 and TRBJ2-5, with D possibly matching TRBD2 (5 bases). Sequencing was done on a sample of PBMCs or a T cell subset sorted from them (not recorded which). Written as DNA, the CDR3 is TGCAGTGCTAGTAAGGGAGCCCAAGAGACCCAGTACTTC. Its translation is CSASKGAQETQYF.